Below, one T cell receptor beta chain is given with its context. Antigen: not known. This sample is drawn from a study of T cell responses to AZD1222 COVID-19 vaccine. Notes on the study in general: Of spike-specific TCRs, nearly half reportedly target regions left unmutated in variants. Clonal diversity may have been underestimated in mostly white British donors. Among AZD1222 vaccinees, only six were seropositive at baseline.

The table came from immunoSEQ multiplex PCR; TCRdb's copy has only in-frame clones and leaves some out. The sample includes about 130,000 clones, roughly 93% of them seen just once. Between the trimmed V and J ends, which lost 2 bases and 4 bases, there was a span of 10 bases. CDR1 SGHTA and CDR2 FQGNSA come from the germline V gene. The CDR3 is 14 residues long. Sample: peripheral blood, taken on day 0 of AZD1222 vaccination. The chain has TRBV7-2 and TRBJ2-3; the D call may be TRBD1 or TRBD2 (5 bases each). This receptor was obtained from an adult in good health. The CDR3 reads CASSLRGVADTQYF. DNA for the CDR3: TGTGCCAGCAGCTTAAGGGGAGTCGCAGATACGCAGTATTTT.